These 8 T cell receptor beta chains came from one sample sequenced in a study of blood T cell repertoires in COVID-19. Clones were sequenced by immunoSEQ multiplex PCR, and TCRdb holds only the in-frame ones, with some missing. The sample includes tens of thousands of clones, 90% seen only once; the top ten take around a sixth. Sequenced sample: peripheral blood. All receptors derive from a man at least 80 years old with acute or convalescent COVID-19.

The J gene is TRBJ1-2, the V gene TRBV5-1; D may be TRBD1 (5 bases). The CDR3 is 13 residues long. V lost 6 bases and J 5 bases, leaving 14 bases between the germline ends. CDR1 and CDR2 from the germline V gene are SGHRS and YFSETQ. This CDR3 reads CASTIGEGYGYTF. CDR3 nucleotide sequence: TGCGCCAGCACCATAGGGGAGGGGTATGGCTACACCTTC. Filled out from reference TRBV5-1 and TRBJ1-2, the complete variable domain reads KAGVTQTPRYLIKTRGQQVTLSCSPISGHRSVSWYQQTPGQGLQFLFEYFSETQRNKGNFPGRFSGRQFSNSRSEMNVSTLELGDSALYLCASTIGEGYGYTFGSGTRLTVV.

The J gene is TRBJ2-3, the V gene TRBV21-1; the table's D call, TRBD2, has no DNA check behind it. TRBV21-1 is noted as a pseudogene. The CDR3 has 16 amino acids. DNA of the CDR3: TGTGCCAGCAGCTCGGGCGGTACGGGGTATAAGGATACGCAGTATTTT. This translates into CASSSGGTGYKDTQYF.

V is TRBV6-6 and J is TRBJ1-1, with 7 bases lining up with TRBD1. The CDR3 has 15 amino acids. V lost 5 bases, J lost 1 base, and 7 bases stayed unmatched. Germline V gives CDR1 MNHNY, CDR2 SVGAGI (reference sequence). CDR3 DNA: TGTGCCAGCAGTAGACAGGGAGCAAAGAACACTGAAGCTTTCTTT. Translating gives CASSRQGAKNTEAFF.

V and J are TRBV6-5 and TRBJ1-6; 8 bases match TRBD1. Per the germline V gene, CDR1 is MNHEY and CDR2 is SVGAGI. The V gene end was trimmed by 6 bases and the J gene end by 7 bases; junction bases not matched to a gene: 5. The length of the CDR3 is 14 residues. The CDR3 DNA reads as TGTGCCAGCAGCCCAGGGGGCGGGAATTCACCCCTCCACTTT. Amino acids: CASSPGGGNSPLHF.

The V and J genes are TRBV9 and TRBJ2-3; 8 bases line up with TRBD1. The germline gives CDR1 SGDLS, CDR2 YYNGEE. Trimming took 6 bases from V and 6 from J; bases not matched to a gene: 9. The CDR3 has 14 residues. The CDR3: CASTAGGGRDTQYF. CDR3 bases: TGTGCCAGCACTGCAGGGGGCGGTAGGGATACGCAGTATTTT.

The V gene is TRBV19, the J gene TRBJ2-1, with D possibly being TRBD1 (5 bases). The V end lost 5 bases, the J end lost 8 bases, and 16 bases lay between the germline ends. Germline assignment: CDR1 LNHDA and CDR2 SQIVND (reference sequence). This CDR3 contains 14 residues. The CDR3 loop is CASSLQDDNDEQFF. The CDR3 DNA reads TGTGCCAGTAGTCTACAGGACGACAATGATGAGCAGTTCTTC.

In DNA, the CDR3 is TGCGCCAGCAGCTCATCCGGGAGCTACAATGAGCAGTTCTTC. Its translation: CASSSSGSYNEQFF. This sequence joins TRBV5-1 and TRBJ2-1; possible D gene TRBD2, 6 bases. V lost 3 bases and J 3 bases, leaving 10 bases between the germline ends. Germline CDR1 reads SGHRS; CDR2 reads YFSETQ. The CDR3 has 14 residues.

The genes are TRBV7-2 and TRBJ2-4; 8 nucleotides agree with TRBD1. CDR3 length: 15 amino acids. Germline V gives CDR1 SGHTA, CDR2 FQGNSA. V lost 1 base, J lost 5 bases, and 4 bases stayed unmatched. The CDR3 is CASSLGPGGQNIQYF. The CDR3 nucleotides are TGTGCCAGCAGCTTAGGTCCAGGGGGCCAAAACATTCAGTACTTC.